Following are 30 T cell receptor beta chains from one sample sequenced in a study of cytomegalovirus exposure and HLA in healthy donors. The PCR used 60 Vbeta and 13 Jbeta primers. This table comes from immunoSEQ multiplex PCR, and its TCRdb copy is limited to in-frame clones, with some not included. The sample records 140,000 to 150,000 clones, 77% being singletons. The sample taken for sequencing was PBMCs. These TCRs come from a male donor in good health and CMV-seronegative.

This chain uses TRBV11-2 with TRBJ2-5; 13 bases map to TRBD2. Trimming cost V 5 bases and J 4 bases; bases outside gene matches: 4. This CDR3 is 15 amino acids long. Germline values: CDR1 SGHAT, CDR2 FQNNGV. CDR3 in DNA: TGTGCCAGCAGCACACTAGCGGGGGGGCGAGAGACCCAGTACTTC. Translation gives CASSTLAGGRETQYF.

This clone was seen only once. The chain employs TRBV10-3 and TRBJ2-1; possibly TRBD1 for D (6 bases). The CDR3 length is 15 residues. V gave up 3 bases and J gave up 4 bases, with 13 bases separating them. Germline CDR1 and CDR2: ENHRY and SYGVKD. The CDR3 DNA sequence: TGTGCCATCAGTGACTCCGGGACACCATACAATGAGCAGTTCTTC. It encodes CAISDSGTPYNEQFF.

This chain connects TRBV6-6 to TRBJ1-4, with TRBD1 matching 10 bases. CDR3 size: 15 residues. The V gene's germline CDR1 is MNHNY and CDR2 SVGAGI (reference sequence). Losses at the gene ends were 6 bases for V and 9 bases for J; bases not matched to a gene: 10. The DNA of the CDR3 is TGTGCCAGCAGGCAAATACCGGGACAGGGGAAAAAACTGTTTTTT. Amino acids: CASRQIPGQGKKLFF.

This chain joins TRBV19 and TRBJ1-1; possible D gene TRBD1, 5 bases. Trimming left V 6 bases short and J 4 bases short, with 21 bases between. Germline CDR1 reads LNHDA; CDR2 reads SQIVND (reference sequence). The CDR3 sequence is 16 residues long. The CDR3 loop is CASSREGGGGGTEAFF. The CDR3 DNA sequence: TGTGCCAGTAGCCGAGAAGGTGGGGGGGGAGGCACTGAAGCTTTCTTT.

The V call is TRBV2, the J call TRBJ1-2; the match to TRBD1 covers 7 bases. The CDR3 runs to 13 residues. Unmatched junction bases numbered 5, after V lost 6 bases and J lost 4 bases. Germline assignment: CDR1 SNHLY and CDR2 FYNNEI. The CDR3 DNA reads as TGTGCCAGCAGGCCAACAGGGGCCTATGGCTACACCTTC. Protein sequence: CASRPTGAYGYTF.

The chain has TRBV7-8 and TRBJ1-4; TRBD1 agrees at 9 bases. Germline V gives CDR1 SGHVS, CDR2 FQNEAQ. The ends lost 2 bases at V and 3 bases at J; junction bases unmatched: 4. CDR3 size: 16 residues. The chain's CDR3 is CASSLRWTGANEKLFF. In nucleotides, the CDR3 is TGTGCCAGCAGCTTAAGGTGGACAGGGGCTAATGAAAAACTGTTTTTT.

The gene calls are TRBV5-1 and TRBJ2-5, with 8 bases identical to TRBD1. The trim removed 6 bases at V and 9 bases at J, leaving 16 bases unmatched. In germline, CDR1 is SGHRS, CDR2 YFSETQ. The CDR3 contains 15 residues. CDR3 coding DNA: TGCGCCAGCACCCGGGCCCAGGGGGCCGAGGAGGCCCAGTACTTC. As protein: CASTRAQGAEEAQYF.

Turning to this clone: A junction boundary mismatches the germline segment, possibly from a read error. The gene calls are TRBV7-9 and TRBJ2-5; 9 bases match TRBD1. This CDR3 contains 16 residues. Germline V lookup: CDR1 SEHNR, CDR2 FQNEAQ (reference sequence). This CDR3 reads CSSSLSGQGGLETQYF. For the CDR3, the DNA is TGTTCCAGCAGCCTATCGGGACAGGGTGGCTTAGAGACCCAGTACTTC.

The chain employs TRBV6-1 and TRBJ2-7; D uncertain. Trimming removed 1 base at V and 1 base at J, with 14 bases between. Germline loops: CDR1 MNHNS, CDR2 SASEGT. The CDR3 is 16 amino acids. The CDR3 nucleotides read TGTGCCAGCAGTGAAGGAATAGCCGACGATTCCTACGAGCAGTACTTC. The encoded protein is CASSEGIADDSYEQYF.

The table lists this clone with a count of one. The chain uses TRBV5-1 and TRBJ2-3; maybe TRBD2 (5 bases). The ends were cut back, 6 bases at V and 1 base at J, with 9 bases in the middle. The germline CDR1 and CDR2 sequences are SGHRS and YFSETQ. The CDR3 consists of 13 residues. The CDR3 coding sequence is TGCGCCAGCAAGCGGCAGGGCACAGATACGCAGTATTTT. Its protein product is CASKRQGTDTQYF.

The rearrangement links TRBV7-9 to TRBJ2-3, with 16 nucleotides matching TRBD2. Germline V gene lookup returns CDR1 SEHNR and CDR2 FQNEAQ (reference sequence). V dropped 4 bases and J dropped 0; count of bases not matched to a gene: 1. CDR3 length: 17 residues. CDR3 protein: CASSSGLAGGSTDTQYF. In nucleotides, the CDR3 is TGTGCCAGCAGCTCGGGACTAGCGGGGGGGAGCACAGATACGCAGTATTTT.

V gene TRBV19 combines with J gene TRBJ2-1; D may be TRBD2 (5 bases). The CDR3 loop spans 15 amino acids. CDR1 is LNHDA and CDR2 is SQIVND in the germline V gene (reference sequence). Trimming removed 4 bases at V and 7 bases at J, with 17 bases between. The CDR3 bases are TGTGCCAGTAGTACCGGCCGAGGCGGGTTAAATGAGCAGTTCTTC. As protein: CASSTGRGGLNEQFF. Supplemented by reference TRBV19 and TRBJ2-1, the full variable domain reads DGGITQSPKYLFRKEGQNVTLSCEQNLNHDAMYWYRQDPGQGLRLIYYSQIVNDFQKGDIAEGYSVSREKKESFPLTVTSAQKNPTAFYLCASSTGRGGLNEQFFGPGTRLTVL.

This clone was counted a few times. The chain joins TRBV18 to TRBJ1-2, with 9 positions matching TRBD1. Germline CDR1 and CDR2: KGHSH and LQKENI. There are 15 residues in the CDR3. Losses at the gene ends were 3 bases for V and 4 bases for J; bases not matched to a gene: 6. For the CDR3, the DNA is TGTGCCAGCTCACCCTCCGGGACAGGGAGCTATGGCTACACCTTC. The encoded protein is CASSPSGTGSYGYTF. Combining the CDR3 with reference TRBV18 and TRBJ1-2 gives the whole variable domain NAGVMQNPRHLVRRRGQEARLRCSPMKGHSHVYWYRQLPEEGLKFMVYLQKENIIDESGMPKERFSAEFPKEGPSILRIQQVVRGDSAAYFCASSPSGTGSYGYTFGSGTRLTVV.

The chain couples TRBV10-2 to TRBJ2-5; 8 bases align to TRBD2. J was trimmed by 0 bases and V by 10 bases; bases with no gene match: 7. The CDR3 consists of 14 residues. The germline CDR1 and CDR2 sequences are WSHSY and SAAADI. The CDR3 protein is CATTERGYQETQYF. The CDR3 region has the DNA TGCGCCACCACTGAGCGGGGGTACCAAGAGACCCAGTACTTC.

V and J are TRBV6-1 and TRBJ2-1; D is uncertain. The CDR3 contains 14 residues. Germline assignment: CDR1 MNHNS and CDR2 SASEGT. Trimming left V 7 bases short and J 9 bases short, with 19 bases between. The CDR3 reads CASKSSSLAVEQFF. The DNA of the CDR3 is TGTGCCAGCAAGAGTAGTTCTCTCGCGGTTGAGCAGTTCTTC.

DNA of the CDR3: TGCGCCAGCAGCCAAGATCAATGGGGACAGGCGGCTCGGGGCGAGCAGTACTTC. Protein sequence: CASSQDQWGQAARGEQYF. V is TRBV4-1 and J is TRBJ2-7, with 8 bases identical to TRBD1. V was clipped by 0 bases and J by 6 bases; unmatched bases: 16. The CDR3 sequence is 18 residues long. Germline V gives CDR1 MGHRA, CDR2 YSYEKL.

This sequence joins TRBV2 and TRBJ2-5; 8 bases are shared with TRBD1. CDR3 size: 14 residues. The J segment lost 6 bases and the V segment lost 4 bases, leaving 7 bases of the junction unmatched. Germline V CDR1 and CDR2: SNHLY, FYNNEI. CDR3 residues: CASSGDRGGKTQYF. The CDR3 DNA reads TGTGCCAGCAGTGGCGACAGGGGAGGAAAGACCCAGTACTTC.

V gene TRBV15 combines with J gene TRBJ2-7, with TRBD2 matching over 14 bases. CDR3 length equals 16 residues. CDR1 and CDR2 from the germline V gene are LNHNV and YYDKDF (reference sequence). With V trimmed by 1 base and J by 5 bases, 4 bases remained unmatched. The CDR3 DNA reads as TGTGCCACCAGCAGAGGACTAGCGGGAGGGCCCCACGAGCAGTACTTC. Amino acid sequence: CATSRGLAGGPHEQYF.

The DNA of the CDR3 is TGTGCCAGCAGGCGATCGGAGGAGTCCCCCTATGGCTACACCTTC. Protein: CASRRSEESPYGYTF. This sequence joins TRBV11-1 and TRBJ1-2, with D uncertain. Germline V gene lookup returns CDR1 SGHAT and CDR2 FQDESV (reference sequence). The CDR3 is 15 amino acids. V was trimmed by 6 bases and J by 4 bases, leaving 18 bases between them. The entire variable domain, with the rest obtained from reference TRBV11-1 and TRBJ1-2, is as follows: EAEVAQSPRYKITEKSQAVAFWCDPISGHATLYWYRQILGQGPELLVQFQDESVVDDSQLPKDRFSAERLKGVDSTLKIQPAELGDSAMYLCASRRSEESPYGYTFGSGTRLTVV.

This clone was seen only once. The chain joins TRBV2 to TRBJ2-5; possibly TRBD1 for D (7 bases). V gave up 11 bases and J gave up 4 bases, with 23 bases separating them. This CDR3 contains 15 residues. The germline gives CDR1 SNHLY, CDR2 FYNNEI. CDR3 residues: CAAGRQGGPGETQYF. The CDR3 coding sequence is TGTGCCGCAGGGCGACAGGGAGGCCCCGGAGAGACCCAGTACTTC. Combining the CDR3 with reference TRBV2 and TRBJ2-5 gives the whole variable domain EPEVTQTPSHQVTQMGQEVILRCVPISNHLYFYWYRQILGQKVEFLVSFYNNEISEKSEIFDDQFSVERPDGSNFTLKIRSTKLEDSAMYFCAAGRQGGPGETQYFGPGTRLLVL.

The rearrangement uses TRBV7-9 and TRBJ2-5; tentative D call: TRBD2 (7 bases). This CDR3 region has 17 residues. Trimming stripped 4 bases from V and 4 bases from J, with 22 bases between. Germline CDR1 and CDR2: SEHNR and FQNEAQ (reference sequence). CDR3 nucleotide sequence: TGTGCCAGCAGCTCGTCGCGGGGGCGGGACCGGGTAGAGACCCAGTACTTC. The encoded protein is CASSSSRGRDRVETQYF. Combining the CDR3 with reference TRBV7-9 and TRBJ2-5 gives the whole variable domain DTGVSQNPRHKITKRGQNVTFRCDPISEHNRLYWYRQTLGQGPEFLTYFQNEAQLEKSRLLSDRFSAERPKGSFSTLEIQRTEQGDSAMYLCASSSSRGRDRVETQYFGPGTRLLVL.

J is TRBJ1-4 and V is TRBV2; 8 nucleotides agree with TRBD1. Germline V gives CDR1 SNHLY, CDR2 FYNNEI. CDR3 length: 16 amino acids. J gave up 4 bases and V 5 bases, and 9 bases lay outside the gene matches. The chain's CDR3 is CASSSGTGSGNEKLFF. Written as DNA, the CDR3 is TGTGCCAGCAGTTCCGGGACAGGTTCTGGTAATGAAAAACTGTTTTTT.

This chain uses TRBV7-8 with TRBJ1-1; TRBD1 might be the D (5 bases). Germline V CDR1 and CDR2: SGHVS, FQNEAQ. The CDR3 spans 15 residues. V lost 7 bases and J 5 bases, leaving 20 bases between the germline ends. CDR3 sequence reads: CASTPSGGVKTEAFF. CDR3 in DNA: TGTGCCAGCACCCCAAGCGGGGGGGTTAAAACTGAAGCTTTCTTT.

V gene TRBV7-3 combines with J gene TRBJ2-7, with D possibly TRBD2 on 5 matching bases. This CDR3 is built from 14 residues. Trimming cost V 5 bases and J 0 bases, with 11 bases left between them. Germline values: CDR1 SGHTA, CDR2 FQGTGA. The CDR3 bases are TGTGCCAGCAGCCGGGATCCTAGCTCCTACGAGCAGTACTTC. This encodes CASSRDPSSYEQYF.

The V gene is TRBV10-1, the J gene TRBJ2-5; 8 positions match TRBD2. The germline V gene encodes CDR1 WNHNN and CDR2 SYGVQD (reference sequence). This CDR3 has 17 amino acids. J lost 3 bases, V lost 8 bases, and 17 bases had no gene match. The CDR3 DNA reads as TGCGCCAGCCCGTCAAGAGGAAGCGGGACTAGGAAAGAGACCCAGTACTTC. Its translation: CASPSRGSGTRKETQYF.

V gene TRBV27 combines with J gene TRBJ2-1; tentatively, D is TRBD1 (7 bases). This CDR3 contains 13 residues. V lost 5 bases and J lost 12, with 17 bases in between. CDR1 and CDR2 (germline): MNHEY, SMNVEV (reference sequence). CDR3 nucleotides: TGTGCCAGCAGTCCTAGGGGGGACAGATGGCAGTTCTTC. This gives the protein CASSPRGDRWQFF.

The chain uses TRBV11-2 and TRBJ1-4; the D gene is possibly TRBD1 (5 bases). Germline V gene sequence: CDR1 SGHAT, CDR2 FQNNGV. The V gene lost 0 bases and the J gene lost 11 bases, with 16 bases spanning the gap. The CDR3 consists of 15 residues. CDR3 nucleotides: TGTGCCAGCAGCTTAGAAGGTGCAAGGGGTGCGAAACTGTTTTTT. Amino acids: CASSLEGARGAKLFF.

The CDR3 bases are TGTGCCAGCAGCCACCATCTAGCGGGAGATCTCGAGCAGTACTTC. It codes for CASSHHLAGDLEQYF. The chain joins TRBV7-9 to TRBJ2-7; 10 nucleotides line up with TRBD2. The CDR3 extends over 15 amino acids. Germline V gives CDR1 SEHNR, CDR2 FQNEAQ (reference sequence). Trimming took 5 bases from V and 6 from J; bases not matched to a gene: 10. Variable domain in full (rest from reference TRBV7-9 and TRBJ2-7): DTGVSQNPRHKITKRGQNVTFRCDPISEHNRLYWYRQTLGQGPEFLTYFQNEAQLEKSRLLSDRFSAERPKGSFSTLEIQRTEQGDSAMYLCASSHHLAGDLEQYFGPGTRLTVT.

The gene calls are TRBV19 and TRBJ1-4, with a tentative D call TRBD1 (6 bases). From germline, CDR1 is LNHDA and CDR2 SQIVND (reference sequence). This CDR3 is 14 amino acids long. With 6 bases removed from V and 0 bases from J, the gap between germline ends came to 8 bases. The DNA of the CDR3 is TGTGCCAGTAGCCGGACAGCAACTAATGAAAAACTGTTTTTT. It is translated as CASSRTATNEKLFF.

Of note for this clone: An end of the junction does not agree with germline; a read error may underlie this. V usage is TRBV15 and J usage is TRBJ2-4; TRBD1 might be the D (5 bases). Germline V gene sequence: CDR1 LNHNV, CDR2 YYDKDF (reference sequence). The CDR3 totals 16 residues. CDR3 bases: TGTGCCACCAGCAGAGATGTCAGGGCGGACAAAAACAGTCAGTACTTC. Translation: CATSRDVRADKNSQYF.